The rows below give T cell receptor beta chains drawn from one sample of a study of radiation and T cells in renal cell carcinoma. The repertoire was sequenced with immunoSEQ multiplex PCR; TCRdb's copy has only in-frame clones and lacks some. The sample includes approximately 94,000 clones, approximately 83% of them seen just once. The sequencing here drew on blood, taken from a patient whose treatment included radiotherapy and nephrectomy. Receptor source: a man in his fifties or sixties with renal cell carcinoma. CDR3s include the opening cysteine and the closing phenylalanine or tryptophan. A D gene is named only where the DNA matches it firmly. The size field is filled for only some rows; it gives once, few, many or a size class.

j_gene | d_gene | v_gene | abundance | CDR3nt | CDR3aa
TRBJ2-5 | TRBD2 | TRBV28 | . | TGTGCCAGCAGTCTCCGGACTAGCGGGGGGGAGACCCAGTACTTC | CASSLRTSGGETQYF
TRBJ1-2 | TRBD1 | TRBV27 | . | TGTGCCAGCAGTTTAAGGACAGGGGGTGGCTACACCTTC | CASSLRTGGGYTF
TRBJ2-5 | TRBD2 | TRBV5-5 | . | TGTGCCAGCAGCTTGGAGGCTAGCGGGAGGTTGAAGACCCAGTACTTC | CASSLEASGRLKTQYF
TRBJ1-2 | . | TRBV7-2 | . | TGTGCCAGCAGCTTAGGGGCAGGTCTCTATGGCTACACCTTC | CASSLGAGLYGYTF
TRBJ2-3 | . | TRBV21-1 | . | TGTGCCAGCAGCTTCCACCCCGTTAACAGGGACAGCACAGATACGCAGTATTTT | CASSFHPVNRDSTDTQYF
TRBJ2-1 | TRBD2 | TRBV5-1 | . | TGCGCCAGCAGCTTGCAAGCGGGGCAGAATGAGCAGTTCTTC | CASSLQAGQNEQFF
TRBJ1-3 | . | TRBV6-1 | . | TGTGCCAGCACAGAGGTCAGGGTCGGGACCATATATTTT | CASTEVRVGTIYF
TRBJ2-3 | . | TRBV2 | . | TGTGCCAGCAGTGAAGGCTCCCGCACAGATACGCAGTATTTT | CASSEGSRTDTQYF
TRBJ1-3 | . | TRBV6-5 | . | TGTGCCAGCAGTTACTCACGGAGCCGGATTGGAAACACCATATATTTT | CASSYSRSRIGNTIYF
TRBJ2-7 | TRBD2 | TRBV4-2 | . | TGTGCCAGCAGCCCCCTCCGGGAGGGCTTCTCCTACGAGCAGTACTTC | CASSPLREGFSYEQYF
TRBJ1-1 | . | TRBV30 | . | TGTGCCTGGAGTGGATCGAACACTGAAGCTTTCTTT | CAWSGSNTEAFF
TRBJ2-2 | TRBD2 | TRBV14 | . | TGTGCCAGCAGCCAAGAAGGTCTAGCGGGATTCCGTGCCGGGGAGCTGTTTTTT | CASSQEGLAGFRAGELFF
TRBJ2-7 | . | TRBV6-5 | . | TGTGCCAGCAGTTCCTGGACAGGGAGGGACTACGAGCAGTACTTC | CASSSWTGRDYEQYF
TRBJ2-2 | . | TRBV2 | . | TGTGCCAGCAGTGTAAACTTGGCCGGGGAGCTGTTTTTT | CASSVNLAGELFF
TRBJ2-2 | TRBD1 | TRBV5-1 | . | TGCGCCAGCAGCCATGGACAGGGGGAGGTCGGGGAGCTGTTTTTT | CASSHGQGEVGELFF
TRBJ1-5 | TRBD1 | TRBV13 | once | TGTGCCAGCAGCTTAGGGACAGGGAATCAGCCCCAGCATTTT | CASSLGTGNQPQHF
TRBJ2-7 | . | TRBV6-5 | many | TGTGCCAGCAGTTACAGTGGAGGGGGCGAAGCGGAGCAGTACTTC | CASSYSGGGEAEQYF
TRBJ1-5 | . | TRBV27 | . | TGTGCCAGCAGTTTAGTCAGTAGCAATCAGCCCCAGCATTTT | CASSLVSSNQPQHF
TRBJ1-1 | . | TRBV9 | . | TGTGCCAGCAGCCAGAGGGGGAACACTGAAGCTTTCTTT | CASSQRGNTEAFF
TRBJ1-1 | . | TRBV29-1 | . | TGCAGCGTTGAAAGGGACATGAACACTGAAGCTTTCTTT | CSVERDMNTEAFF
TRBJ2-1 | TRBD2 | TRBV7-9 | . | TGTGCCAGCAGCCAGAGCGGGAGGGTTTACAATGAGCAGTTCTTC | CASSQSGRVYNEQFF
TRBJ2-7 | TRBD2 | TRBV2 | . | TGTGCCAGCACCCGACTAGCGGGAGGCTCCGAGCAGTACTTC | CASTRLAGGSEQYF
TRBJ2-6 | TRBD2 | TRBV5-4 | . | TGTGCCAGCAGCTTGCCGGCTAGCGGGAGAGCTGGGGCCAACGTCCTGACTTTC | CASSLPASGRAGANVLTF
TRBJ2-7 | TRBD1 | TRBV27 | . | TGTGTCAGCACCTCCCTTGCCGGGACAGGGGGCCGGGAGCAGTACTTC | CVSTSLAGTGGREQYF
TRBJ2-3 | . | TRBV9 | . | TGTGCCAGCACCTCACTAGCTGATAACACAGATACGCAGTATTTT | CASTSLADNTDTQYF
TRBJ1-2 | TRBD1 | TRBV4-1 | once | TGCGCCAGCAGCCAAGGCATCAGGGGGCGGTTGAACTATGGCTACACCTTC | CASSQGIRGRLNYGYTF
TRBJ2-2 | . | TRBV9 | few | TGTGCCAGCAGCCGGGAAGGGGTCAACGGGGAGCTGTTTTTT | CASSREGVNGELFF
TRBJ1-3 | . | TRBV9 | . | TGTGCCAGCAGTAGGGAGGGAGGAAACACCATATATTTT | CASSREGGNTIYF
TRBJ2-7 | TRBD1 | TRBV27 | . | TGTGCCAGCAGTTTACAATGGCAGGGGGCGGGAGAGCAGTACTTC | CASSLQWQGAGEQYF
TRBJ2-1 | . | TRBV4-1 | . | TGCGCCAGCAGCCACCAAGGGACTCTACGGTCCTACAATGAGCAGTTCTTC | CASSHQGTLRSYNEQFF
TRBJ1-1 | . | TRBV5-6 | . | TGTGCCAGCAGCTTGGAGCCCCGAATGAACACTGAAGCTTTCTTT | CASSLEPRMNTEAFF
TRBJ1-1 | . | TRBV28 | once | TGTGCCAGCAGTTCGACAGGTGACGGATATAACACTGAAGCTTTCTTT | CASSSTGDGYNTEAFF
TRBJ1-1 | . | TRBV7-2 | . | TGTGCCAGCAGCTGGAAGGGGGGGACTGAAGCTTTCTTT | CASSWKGGTEAFF
TRBJ2-1 | TRBD2 | TRBV6-1 | . | TGTGCCAGCAGTGTAGCGGGAGAGGGCTATGAGCAGTTCTTC | CASSVAGEGYEQFF
TRBJ2-1 | TRBD2 | TRBV2 | . | TGTGCCAGCAGGAAACTAGCGGGAGTCTACAATGAGCAGTTCTTC | CASRKLAGVYNEQFF
TRBJ2-7 | . | TRBV25-1 | . | TGTGCCAGCAGTGAATCGGTGGGGTTCTACGAGCAGTACTTC | CASSESVGFYEQYF
TRBJ2-7 | TRBD1 | TRBV5-8 | . | TGTGCCAGCAGCCGGCCCAGGGGGCTAGATGTTTACGAGCAGTACTTC | CASSRPRGLDVYEQYF
TRBJ2-3 | TRBD2 | TRBV5-4 | . | TGTGCCAGCAGCCTGGGACTAGCGGGAACAGCAACAGATACGCAGTATTTT | CASSLGLAGTATDTQYF
TRBJ1-4 | . | TRBV11-2 | . | TGTGCCAGCAGCTCCTCTTACCGGAGGGGAACTAATGAAAAACTGTTTTTT | CASSSSYRRGTNEKLFF
TRBJ1-4 | TRBD1 | TRBV6-5 | . | TGTGCCAGCAGACCCACAGGGGTGAGGGAAAAACTGTTTTTT | CASRPTGVREKLFF
TRBJ2-3 | . | TRBV19 | . | TGTGCCAGTAGTATCCCCAGTCTCACAGATACGCAGTATTTT | CASSIPSLTDTQYF
TRBJ1-5 | TRBD1 | TRBV18 | medium-sized | TGTGCCAGCTCACCCGGGACAGGGGGCGGGAGCAATCAGCCCCAGCATTTT | CASSPGTGGGSNQPQHF
TRBJ2-1 | . | TRBV4-2 | . | TGTGCCAGCAGCCAGGAAATAGGGACTTACAATGAGCAGTTCTTC | CASSQEIGTYNEQFF
TRBJ1-5 | TRBD1 | TRBV27 | . | TGTGCCAGCAGTAGCAGGGGGTTCGGAGAGCCCCAGCATTTT | CASSSRGFGEPQHF
TRBJ2-1 | . | TRBV5-4 | . | TGTGCCAGCAGTTCCGAGGGGAAGAGAATCAATGAGCAGTTCTTC | CASSSEGKRINEQFF
TRBJ1-5 | . | TRBV10-3 | . | TGTGCCAGTACGGCCGCCAACAATCAGCCCCAGCATTTT | CASTAANNQPQHF
TRBJ1-5 | . | TRBV18 | few | TGTGCCAGCTCACAGGACACCTATCAGCCCCAGCATTTT | CASSQDTYQPQHF
TRBJ1-2 | . | TRBV19 | once | TGTGCCAGTAGTATTCATAGGGACGGCTACACCTTC | CASSIHRDGYTF
TRBJ2-7 | TRBD2 | TRBV4-2 | . | TGTGCCAGCAGCCAAGGACTAGCGGGAGGGCGTGTAACCTACGAGCAGTACTTC | CASSQGLAGGRVTYEQYF
TRBJ2-2 | . | TRBV10-3 | . | TGTGCCATCAGTGGAGGAGGGCCCGACACCGGGGAGCTGTTTTTT | CAISGGGPDTGELFF
TRBJ1-4 | . | TRBV7-8 | . | TGTGCCAGCAGCTTAGGGACTTTTACTAATGAAAAACTGTTTTTT | CASSLGTFTNEKLFF
TRBJ2-3 | TRBD2 | TRBV27 | . | TGTGCCAGCAGTTTCCTTAGCGGGAATACGGATACGCAGTATTTT | CASSFLSGNTDTQYF
TRBJ2-2 | . | TRBV7-8 | . | TGTGCCAGCAGCTTATCCATCGGGGGACCCGGGGAGCTGTTTTTT | CASSLSIGGPGELFF
TRBJ2-7 | TRBD2 | TRBV7-8 | . | TGTGCCAGCAGAGTACGACCGGGACTAGCCTACGAGCAGTACTTC | CASRVRPGLAYEQYF
TRBJ1-2 | . | TRBV2 | . | TGTGCCAGCAGTGAAGTCAGGGGTAACTATGGCTACACCTTC | CASSEVRGNYGYTF
TRBJ2-3 | TRBD2 | TRBV28 | . | TGTGCCAGCAGTCCCCGCCTCGGGGGGTTCGGCGGGAGAGCAGATACGCAGTATTTT | CASSPRLGGFGGRADTQYF
TRBJ1-4 | . | TRBV6-6 | . | TGTGCCAGCAGCCCTCCAGGGGAGTCTAATGAAAAACTGTTTTTT | CASSPPGESNEKLFF
TRBJ2-1 | TRBD2 | TRBV27 | many | TGTGCCAGCAGTTTAGCGGGGGGCAATGAGCAGTTCTTC | CASSLAGGNEQFF
TRBJ2-1 | TRBD2 | TRBV28 | . | TGTGCCAGCAGTTTACCTGGACTAGCGGGTTTCTATGAGCAGTTCTTC | CASSLPGLAGFYEQFF